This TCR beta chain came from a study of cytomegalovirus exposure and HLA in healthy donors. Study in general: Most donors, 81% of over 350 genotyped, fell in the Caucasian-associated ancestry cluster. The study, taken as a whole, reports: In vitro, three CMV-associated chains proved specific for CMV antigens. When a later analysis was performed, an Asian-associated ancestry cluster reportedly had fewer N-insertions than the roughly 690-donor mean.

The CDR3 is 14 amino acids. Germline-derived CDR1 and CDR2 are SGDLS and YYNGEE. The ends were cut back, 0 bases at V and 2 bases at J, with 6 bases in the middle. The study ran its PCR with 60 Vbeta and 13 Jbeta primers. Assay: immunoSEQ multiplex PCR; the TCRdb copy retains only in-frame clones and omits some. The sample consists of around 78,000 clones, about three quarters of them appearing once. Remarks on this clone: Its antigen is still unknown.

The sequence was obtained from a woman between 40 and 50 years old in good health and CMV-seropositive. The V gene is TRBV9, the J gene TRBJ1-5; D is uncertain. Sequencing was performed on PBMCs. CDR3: CASSVDTGNQPQHF. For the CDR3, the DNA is TGTGCCAGCAGCGTAGATACAGGCAATCAGCCCCAGCATTTT.